One and the same sample provided the 15 T cell receptor beta chains below, sequenced in a study of blood T cells in healthy people across ages. Alongside a J-beta primer mix, a sample-barcoded 5' primer served in a second PCR lasting roughly 7 to 11 cycles. In TCRdb, the 5' RACE reads were re-called with MiXCR into one record per CDR3 protein. The repertoire holds around 800,000 distinct CDR3 sequences, with 55% to 65% as singletons. The sequencing input was blood. These receptors were taken from a man aged 25 to 45 in good health.

This clonotype was counted only a few times. The chain employs TRBV7-9 and TRBJ1-2; 7 bases align to TRBD1. V was pared by 5 bases and J by 10 bases, with 10 bases of the junction left unmatched. Germline assignment: CDR1 SEHNR and CDR2 FQNEAQ (reference sequence). The CDR3 totals 13 residues. The CDR3 loop is CASSVGGETDYTF. CDR3 in DNA: TGTGCCAGCAGCGTAGGGGGCGAGACGGACTACACCTTC.

The chain is built from TRBV3-1 and TRBJ2-3; D is perhaps TRBD1 (5 bases). Germline V gives CDR1 LGHDT, CDR2 YNNKEL (reference sequence). Between the trimmed V and J ends, which lost 0 bases and 2 bases, there was a span of 9 bases. CDR3 length: 15 amino acids. CDR3 sequence (DNA): TGTGCCAGCAGCCAAGAGTCACAGGCCACAGATACGCAGTATTTT. It translates to CASSQESQATDTQYF.

The rearrangement joins TRBV4-3 to TRBJ2-6, with TRBD1 matching 9 bases. The length of the CDR3 is 18 residues. Per the germline V gene, CDR1 is LGHNA and CDR2 is YSLEER. J was trimmed by 0 bases and V by 4 bases; bases with no gene match: 7. DNA of the CDR3: TGCGCCAGCAGCCCACGGGACAGGGCCTTCTCTGGGGCCAACGTCCTGACTTTC. Translated: CASSPRDRAFSGANVLTF.

CDR3 coding DNA: TGTGCCAGCAGCTTCTCAGGGATCGGAGACGAGCAGTACTTC. This sequence encodes CASSFSGIGDEQYF. The chain joins TRBV11-2 to TRBJ2-5; a possible D gene is TRBD1 (5 bases). The J call may be wrong; the DNA end is better matched by TRBJ2-7. Per the germline V gene, CDR1 is SGHAT and CDR2 is FQNNGV. The CDR3 runs to 14 residues.

The V and J genes are TRBV5-1 and TRBJ2-1; 11 nucleotides line up with TRBD2. The junction had 4 bases not matched to a gene; V was cut back by 4 bases and J by 1 base. The CDR3 consists of 16 residues. Germline CDR1 reads SGHRS; CDR2 reads YFSETQ. DNA of the CDR3: TGCGCCAGCAGCCAAGGGACTAGCGGTTCCTACAATGAGCAGTTCTTC. Translated, it gives CASSQGTSGSYNEQFF. The full variable domain, completed using reference TRBV5-1 and TRBJ2-1, is KAGVTQTPRYLIKTRGQQVTLSCSPISGHRSVSWYQQTPGQGLQFLFEYFSETQRNKGNFPGRFSGRQFSNSRSEMNVSTLELGDSALYLCASSQGTSGSYNEQFFGPGTRLTVL.

This clonotype was observed a handful of times. CDR3 DNA sequence: TGCGCCAGCAGCCAAGCAGTCAGAAACAATGAGCAGTTCTTC. It is translated as CASSQAVRNNEQFF. V is TRBV4-3 and J is TRBJ2-1; D ambiguous. This CDR3 has 14 residues. In germline, CDR1 is LGHNA, CDR2 YSLEER. V lost 1 base and J 5 bases, leaving 9 bases between the germline ends.

There are a few counts of this clonotype. V is TRBV10-3 and J is TRBJ2-5; D might be TRBD2 (6 bases). The CDR3 runs to 13 residues. Germline V gene lookup returns CDR1 ENHRY and CDR2 SYGVKD. The V and J ends lost 10 bases and 3 bases respectively, with 15 bases between them. The CDR3 bases are TGTGCCACAAGGAATGGGGGGAAAGAGACCCAGTACTTC. This encodes CATRNGGKETQYF.

This clonotype was observed a handful of times. DNA of the CDR3: TGTGCCAGCAGCTCGAGGTCGGGGGCAGACAAAAACATTCAGTACTTC. Translation: CASSSRSGADKNIQYF. The rearrangement uses TRBV7-9 and TRBJ2-4; possibly TRBD1 or TRBD2 for D (6 bases each). V was cut by 4 bases and J by 3 bases, with 16 bases left in between. This CDR3 contains 16 residues. Germline assignment: CDR1 SEHNR and CDR2 FQNEAQ (reference sequence).

The chain is built from TRBV7-2 and TRBJ2-7; 7 nucleotides match TRBD2. This CDR3 region has 14 residues. The germline V gene has CDR1 SGHTA and CDR2 FQGNSA. The ends lost 5 bases at V and 2 bases at J; junction bases unmatched: 6. The CDR3 DNA sequence: TGTGCCAGCAGCCCCTGGGACTATGCCTACGAGCAGTACTTC. It encodes CASSPWDYAYEQYF.

V gene TRBV10-3 combines with J gene TRBJ1-2; the match to TRBD1 covers 7 bases. The ends lost 6 bases at V and 8 bases at J; junction bases unmatched: 24. The germline V gene encodes CDR1 ENHRY and CDR2 SYGVKD. This CDR3 spans 18 amino acids. CDR3 DNA: TGTGCCATCAGCGATGAACAGGGGAAAAAAGGTTGGAGGTTGGGCTACACCTTC. It encodes CAISDEQGKKGWRLGYTF.

This clonotype showed up just a few times. This chain connects TRBV29-1 to TRBJ2-7; D is ambiguous. Trimming removed 5 bases from V and 4 bases from J, with 9 bases in between. Germline lookup yields CDR1 SQVTM and CDR2 ANQGSEA. CDR3 length: 11 amino acids. CDR3 coding DNA: TGCAGCGTTCTTAACGGATACGAGCAGTACTTC. Protein sequence: CSVLNGYEQYF.

CDR3 in amino acids: CASSLRAGGRQETQYF. CDR3 in DNA: TGTGCCAGCAGTCTCCGGGCGGGGGGTCGCCAAGAGACCCAGTACTTC. V gene TRBV11-2 combines with J gene TRBJ2-5; TRBD2 matches 8 bases. After removal of 6 bases from V and 1 base from J, the junction contained 10 bases not matched to a gene. This CDR3 is built from 16 residues. Germline CDR1 reads SGHAT; CDR2 reads FQNNGV.

This clonotype was seen a single time. The genes are TRBV20-1 and TRBJ2-3; 10 nucleotides match TRBD2. Per germline, CDR1 DFQATT and CDR2 SNEGSKA (reference sequence). This CDR3 spans 18 amino acids. Unmatched junction bases numbered 11, after V lost 0 bases and J lost 2 bases. CDR3 loop: CSARDPGALAGVTDTQYF. CDR3 coding DNA: TGCAGTGCTAGAGACCCCGGGGCCCTAGCGGGGGTCACAGATACGCAGTATTTT.

The chain combines TRBV20-1 with TRBJ2-1, with 9 bases that match TRBD1. V shed 5 bases and J 4 bases; nucleotides not matched to a gene: 6. CDR1 is DFQATT, CDR2 SNEGSKA, per germline (reference sequence). This CDR3 spans 14 amino acids. CDR3 loop: CSAPDRGPYNEQFF. The DNA for the CDR3 is TGCAGTGCTCCGGACAGGGGACCGTACAATGAGCAGTTCTTC.

This chain links TRBV7-9 with TRBJ2-4, with D maybe TRBD1 (5 bases). With the DNA end fitting TRBJ2-7 better, the J assignment may be wrong. This CDR3 is built from 13 residues. Germline CDR1 SEHNR, CDR2 FQNEAQ (reference sequence). The CDR3 DNA follows: TGTGCCAGCAGGGCCTACAGGAACGGCGAGCAGTACTTC. Protein product: CASRAYRNGEQYF.